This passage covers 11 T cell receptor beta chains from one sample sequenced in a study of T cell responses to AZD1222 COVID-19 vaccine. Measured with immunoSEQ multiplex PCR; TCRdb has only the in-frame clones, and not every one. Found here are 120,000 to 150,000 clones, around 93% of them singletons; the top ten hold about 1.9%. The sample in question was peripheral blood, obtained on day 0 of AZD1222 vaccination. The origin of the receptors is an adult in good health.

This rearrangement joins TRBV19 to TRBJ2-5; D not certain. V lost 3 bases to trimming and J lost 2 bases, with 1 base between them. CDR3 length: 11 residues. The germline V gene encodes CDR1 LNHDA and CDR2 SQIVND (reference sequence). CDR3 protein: CASSIQETQYF. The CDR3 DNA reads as TGTGCCAGTAGTATTCAAGAGACCCAGTACTTC.

In DNA form, the CDR3 reads TGTGCCACCAGTGGCCCACAAGCGGGGGGATCTAACACCGGGGAGCTGTTTTTT. Translated, it gives CATSGPQAGGSNTGELFF. The chain uses TRBV24-1 and TRBJ2-2; 9 nucleotides agree with TRBD2. In germline, CDR1 is KGHDR, CDR2 SFDVKD. The V and J ends lost 5 bases and 2 bases, in that order; junction bases with no gene match: 11. The CDR3 length is 18 residues.

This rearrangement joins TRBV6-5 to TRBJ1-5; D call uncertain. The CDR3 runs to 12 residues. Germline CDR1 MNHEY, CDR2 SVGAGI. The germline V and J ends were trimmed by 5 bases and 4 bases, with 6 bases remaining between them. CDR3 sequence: CASSQINQPQHF. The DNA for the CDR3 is TGTGCCAGCAGTCAAATAAATCAGCCCCAGCATTTT.

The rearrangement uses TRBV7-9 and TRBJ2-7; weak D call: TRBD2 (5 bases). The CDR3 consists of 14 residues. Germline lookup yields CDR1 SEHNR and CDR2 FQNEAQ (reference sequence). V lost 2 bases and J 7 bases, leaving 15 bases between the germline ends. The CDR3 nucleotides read TGTGCCAGCAGCTTAACGGACGGACCGGGGGAGCAGTACTTC. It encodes CASSLTDGPGEQYF.

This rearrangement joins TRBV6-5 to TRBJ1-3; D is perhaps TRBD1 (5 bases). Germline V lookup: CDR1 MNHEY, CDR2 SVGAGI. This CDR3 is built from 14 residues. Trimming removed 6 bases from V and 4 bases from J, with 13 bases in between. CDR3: CASSLIRGGNTIYF. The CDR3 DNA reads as TGTGCCAGCAGCCTTATCCGGGGGGGAAACACCATATATTTT.

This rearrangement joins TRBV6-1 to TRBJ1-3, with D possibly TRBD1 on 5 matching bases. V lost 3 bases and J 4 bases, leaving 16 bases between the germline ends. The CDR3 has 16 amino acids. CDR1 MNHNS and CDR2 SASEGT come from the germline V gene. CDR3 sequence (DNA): TGTGCCAGCAGTGACGCCGGGACCGTGGGGGGAAACACCATATATTTT. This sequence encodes CASSDAGTVGGNTIYF.

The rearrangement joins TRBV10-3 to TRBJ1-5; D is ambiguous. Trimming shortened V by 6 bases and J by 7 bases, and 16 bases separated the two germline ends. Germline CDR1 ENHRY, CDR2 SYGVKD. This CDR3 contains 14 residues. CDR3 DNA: TGTGCCATCAGCCAAGATACTAACAGCCAGCCCCAGCATTTT. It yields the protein CAISQDTNSQPQHF.

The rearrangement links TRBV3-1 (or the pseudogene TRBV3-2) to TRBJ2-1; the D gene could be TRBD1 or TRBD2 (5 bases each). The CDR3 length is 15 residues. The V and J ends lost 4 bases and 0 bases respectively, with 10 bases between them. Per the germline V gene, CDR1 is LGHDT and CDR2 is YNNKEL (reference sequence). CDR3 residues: CASSLGAVSYNEQFF. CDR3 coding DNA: TGTGCCAGCAGCCTCGGGGCTGTCTCCTACAATGAGCAGTTCTTC.

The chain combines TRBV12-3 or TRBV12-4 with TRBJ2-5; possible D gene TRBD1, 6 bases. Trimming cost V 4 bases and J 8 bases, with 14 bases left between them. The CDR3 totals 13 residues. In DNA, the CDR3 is TGTGCCAGCAGTTATACAGGGAAAAGTACCCAGTACTTC. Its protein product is CASSYTGKSTQYF.

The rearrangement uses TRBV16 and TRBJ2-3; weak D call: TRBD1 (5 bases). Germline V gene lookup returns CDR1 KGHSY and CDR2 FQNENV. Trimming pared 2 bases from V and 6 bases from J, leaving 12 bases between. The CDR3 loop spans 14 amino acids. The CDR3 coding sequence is TGTGCCAGCAGCCAAGGGCGACAGACGGATACGCAGTATTTT. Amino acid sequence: CASSQGRQTDTQYF.

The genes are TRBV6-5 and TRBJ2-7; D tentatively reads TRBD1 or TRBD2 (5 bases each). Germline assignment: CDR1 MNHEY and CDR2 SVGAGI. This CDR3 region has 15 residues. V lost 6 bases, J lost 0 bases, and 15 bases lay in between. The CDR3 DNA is TGTGCCAGCAGGGCCCCCGGGACGCCCTCCTACGAGCAGTACTTC. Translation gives CASRAPGTPSYEQYF.